Presented here are 12 T cell receptor beta chains from one specimen sequenced in a study of siplizumab effects on memory and regulatory T cells. Data came from immunoSEQ multiplex PCR; TCRdb stores just in-frame clones and leaves some out. Found here are some 100,000 clones, around 92% of them singletons; the top ten hold about 0.7%. Specimen: Tregs sorted from blood. The receptor source for this set is a human donor in good health.

The chain uses TRBV5-6 and TRBJ2-5; 7 nucleotides match TRBD2. V shed 6 bases and J 5 bases; nucleotides not matched to a gene: 4. Germline assignment: CDR1 SGHDT and CDR2 YYEEEE. This CDR3 has 12 amino acids. DNA for the CDR3: TGTGCCAGCACGGGGGGTGGGGAGACCCAGTACTTC. Translation: CASTGGGETQYF.

The rearrangement uses TRBV6-6 and TRBJ1-1; 7 nucleotides line up with TRBD1. V shed 7 bases and J 5 bases; nucleotides not matched to a gene: 7. The CDR3 is 13 amino acids. Germline CDR1 MNHNY, CDR2 SVGAGI (reference sequence). The CDR3 DNA is TGTGCCAGCAATCCGTACAGGGGTACTGAAGCTTTCTTT. Its translation is CASNPYRGTEAFF.

The chain uses TRBV30 and TRBJ1-5; 7 positions match TRBD1. The CDR3 spans 13 residues. Germline V lookup: CDR1 GTSNPN, CDR2 SVGIG (reference sequence). V was clipped by 1 base and J by 6 bases; unmatched bases: 3. The CDR3 protein is CAWSEGAVQPQHF. The CDR3 bases are TGTGCCTGGAGTGAGGGGGCGGTTCAGCCCCAGCATTTT.

The chain employs TRBV5-6 and TRBJ2-3; no reliable D call. CDR3 length: 12 residues. Trimming removed 1 base at V and 11 bases at J, with 11 bases between. CDR1 is SGHDT and CDR2 is YYEEEE in the germline V gene. The DNA for the CDR3 is TGTGCCAGCAGCTTGCCCCTAGAAGTGCAGTATTTT. Translated: CASSLPLEVQYF. Complete variable domain (other parts from reference TRBV5-6 and TRBJ2-3): DAGVTQSPTHLIKTRGQQVTLRCSPKSGHDTVSWYQQALGQGPQFIFQYYEEEERQRGNFPDRFSGHQFPNYSSELNVNALLLGDSALYLCASSLPLEVQYFGPGTRLTVL.

V and J are TRBV7-9 and TRBJ2-2; tentative D call: TRBD1 (8 bases). Trimming cost V 5 bases and J 3 bases, with 13 bases left between them. From germline, CDR1 is SEHNR and CDR2 FQNEAQ (reference sequence). The CDR3 sequence is 15 residues long. The CDR3 is CASSEQGGHTGELFF. CDR3 DNA: TGTGCCAGCAGCGAACAGGGGGGGCACACCGGGGAGCTGTTTTTT.

V usage is TRBV27 and J usage is TRBJ2-5, with TRBD1 matching 7 bases. CDR3 length: 13 residues. CDR1 and CDR2 from the germline V gene are MNHEY and SMNVEV (reference sequence). V lost 9 bases, J lost 1 base, and 5 bases stayed unmatched. The CDR3 sequence is CASYRGPQETQYF. CDR3 nucleotide sequence: TGTGCCAGTTATAGGGGGCCCCAAGAGACCCAGTACTTC.

V is TRBV5-1 and J is TRBJ2-1; tentatively, D is TRBD1 or TRBD2 (5 bases each). The CDR3 length is 14 residues. V was cut by 2 bases and J by 6 bases, with 12 bases left in between. Germline CDR1 is SGHRS and CDR2 is YFSETQ. The CDR3 DNA reads TGCGCCAGCAGCTTCGGGGCTACCTTCAATGAGCAGTTCTTC. Translated: CASSFGATFNEQFF. The full variable domain, completed using reference TRBV5-1 and TRBJ2-1, is KAGVTQTPRYLIKTRGQQVTLSCSPISGHRSVSWYQQTPGQGLQFLFEYFSETQRNKGNFPGRFSGRQFSNSRSEMNVSTLELGDSALYLCASSFGATFNEQFFGPGTRLTVL.

The chain couples TRBV5-3 to TRBJ2-5, with 7 nucleotides matching TRBD1. TRBV5-3 counts as an open reading frame of uncertain function. CDR3 length: 15 amino acids. Trimming cost V 4 bases and J 5 bases; bases outside gene matches: 11. The CDR3 DNA reads as TGTGCCAGAAGCAATATAAATGACAGGGTTGAGACCCAGTACTTC. Its protein is CARSNINDRVETQYF.

This clone has just one count. The V gene is TRBV6-1, the J gene TRBJ2-7; D is unclear. Germline values: CDR1 MNHNS, CDR2 SASEGT. The CDR3 has 12 residues. Trimming stripped 1 base from V and 4 bases from J, with 5 bases between. The DNA for the CDR3 is TGTGCCAGCAGTGAAGGAGGATACGAGCAGTACTTC. Residues: CASSEGGYEQYF.

This rearrangement joins TRBV28 to TRBJ2-3; 11 nucleotides match TRBD2. Germline values: CDR1 MDHEN, CDR2 SYDVKM. The V segment lost 4 bases and the J segment 2 bases; nucleotides outside the gene matches: 5. The CDR3 loop spans 16 amino acids. Written as DNA, the CDR3 is TGTGCCAGCAGTTCCGGGACTAGCGGATACACAGATACGCAGTATTTT. This sequence encodes CASSSGTSGYTDTQYF.

The chain recombines TRBV6-1 with TRBJ1-1; 10 nucleotides align to TRBD1. After removal of 10 bases from V and 1 base from J, the junction contained 6 bases not matched to a gene. This CDR3 has 14 amino acids. Germline values: CDR1 MNHNS, CDR2 SASEGT. The CDR3 DNA follows: TGTGCCACCATGTGGGACAGGGGGAACACTGAAGCTTTCTTT. As protein: CATMWDRGNTEAFF.

The J gene is TRBJ2-3, the V gene TRBV28; the D call may be TRBD1 or TRBD2 (5 bases each). This CDR3 is built from 14 residues. CDR1 and CDR2 (germline): MDHEN, SYDVKM. Trimming shortened V by 5 bases and J by 9 bases, and 18 bases separated the two germline ends. CDR3 sequence: CASSVPGRRWTQYF. CDR3 nucleotide sequence: TGTGCCAGCAGTGTACCGGGACGACGATGGACGCAGTATTTT.